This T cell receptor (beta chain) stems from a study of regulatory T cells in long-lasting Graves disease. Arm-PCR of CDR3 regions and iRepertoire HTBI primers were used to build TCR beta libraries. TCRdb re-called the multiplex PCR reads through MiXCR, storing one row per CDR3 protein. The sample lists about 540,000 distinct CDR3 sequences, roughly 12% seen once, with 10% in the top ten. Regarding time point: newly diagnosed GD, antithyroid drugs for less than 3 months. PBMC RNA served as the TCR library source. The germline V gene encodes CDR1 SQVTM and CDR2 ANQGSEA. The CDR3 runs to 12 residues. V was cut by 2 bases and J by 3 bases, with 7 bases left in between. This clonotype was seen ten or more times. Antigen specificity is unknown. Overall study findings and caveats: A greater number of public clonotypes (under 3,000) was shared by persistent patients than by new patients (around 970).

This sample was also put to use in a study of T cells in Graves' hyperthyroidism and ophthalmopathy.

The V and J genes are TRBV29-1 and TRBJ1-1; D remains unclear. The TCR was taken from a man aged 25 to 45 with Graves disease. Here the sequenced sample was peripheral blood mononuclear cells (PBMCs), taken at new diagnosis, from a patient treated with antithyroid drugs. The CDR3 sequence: CSVEQLDTEAFF. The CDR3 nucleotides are TGCAGCGTTGAACAATTGGACACTGAAGCTTTCTTT.